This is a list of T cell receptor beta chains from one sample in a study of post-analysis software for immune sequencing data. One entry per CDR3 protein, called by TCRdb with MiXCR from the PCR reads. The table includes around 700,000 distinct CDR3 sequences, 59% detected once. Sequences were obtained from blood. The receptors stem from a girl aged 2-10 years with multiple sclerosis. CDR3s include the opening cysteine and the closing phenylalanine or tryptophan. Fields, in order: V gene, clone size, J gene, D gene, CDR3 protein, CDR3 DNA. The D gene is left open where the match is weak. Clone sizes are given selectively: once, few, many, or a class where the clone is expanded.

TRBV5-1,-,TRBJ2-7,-,CASSSTTAGPLYEQYF,TGCGCCAGCAGCTCGACGACGGCGGGACCTTTATACGAGCAGTACTTC
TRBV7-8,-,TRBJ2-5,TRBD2,CASSPRLAGGEVDPQETQYF,TGTGCCAGCAGCCCTAGACTAGCGGGAGGAGAGGTTGATCCTCAAGAGACCCAGTACTTC
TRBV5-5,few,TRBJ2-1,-,CASSFTPVGRNEQFF,TGTGCCAGCAGCTTTACTCCAGTAGGCCGGAATGAGCAGTTCTTC
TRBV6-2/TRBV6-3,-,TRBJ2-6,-,CASSQDSKNSGANVLTF,TGTGCCAGCAGTCAGGACTCGAAGAACTCTGGGGCCAACGTCCTGACTTTC
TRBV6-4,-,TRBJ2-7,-,CAGNPSGTPTYEQYF,TGTGCCGGTAACCCTTCCGGGACACCGACCTACGAGCAGTACTTC
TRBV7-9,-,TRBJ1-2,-,CASSPAQGPYGYTF,TGTGCCAGCAGCCCCGCACAGGGTCCCTATGGCTACACCTTC
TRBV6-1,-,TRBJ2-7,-,CASSERDGMSSYEQYF,TGTGCCAGCAGTGAACGCGACGGGATGAGCTCCTACGAGCAGTACTTC
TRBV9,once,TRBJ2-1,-,CASSVAGEPYNEQFF,TGTGCCAGCAGCGTAGCCGGGGAGCCCTACAATGAGCAGTTCTTC
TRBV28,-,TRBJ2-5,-,CASSGGTYIQETQYF,TGTGCCAGCAGTGGTGGGACATATATACAAGAGACCCAGTACTTC
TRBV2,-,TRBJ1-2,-,CASTRANYGYTF,TGTGCCAGCACAAGGGCGAACTATGGCTACACCTTC
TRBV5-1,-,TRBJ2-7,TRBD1,CASSGDRPAYEQYF,TGCGCCAGCAGTGGGGACAGGCCCGCCTACGAGCAGTACTTC
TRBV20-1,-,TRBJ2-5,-,CSASIARETQYF,TGCAGTGCTAGTATCGCGAGGGAGACCCAGTACTTC
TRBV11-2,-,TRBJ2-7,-,CASRPMTAPYEQYF,TGTGCCAGCAGACCGATGACAGCTCCCTACGAGCAGTACTTC
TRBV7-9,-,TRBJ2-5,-,CASSLGRDQETQYF,TGTGCCAGCAGCTTAGGCAGGGACCAAGAGACCCAGTACTTC
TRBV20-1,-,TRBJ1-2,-,CSASVGARYGYTF,TGCAGTGCTAGTGTGGGGGCCAGATATGGCTACACCTTC
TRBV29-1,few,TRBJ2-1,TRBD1,CSALATGTDNEQFF,TGCAGCGCCCTGGCTACCGGGACAGACAATGAGCAGTTCTTC
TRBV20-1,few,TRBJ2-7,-,CSARDRDEQYF,TGCAGTGCTAGAGATCGGGACGAGCAGTACTTC
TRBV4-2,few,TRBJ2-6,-,CASSQDGHASSGANVLTF,TGTGCCAGCAGCCAAGATGGGCATGCCTCCTCTGGGGCCAACGTCCTGACTTTC